These T cell receptor beta chains were read from a single sample in a study of shared clonotypes between healthy human individuals. TCRdb's copy holds only in-frame clones and misses some; the assay was immunoSEQ multiplex PCR. The sample gives roughly 2.5 million clones, roughly nine tenths of which show up once; over 0.12% is in the top ten. Input material: naive CD4+ T cells sorted from blood. The receptors shown here come from a man aged 18 to 35 in good health. CDR3s include the opening cysteine and the closing phenylalanine or tryptophan. D genes are given only for firm matches. Rows may omit the clone size; those that give it use once, few, many or a size class.

d_call,clone_size,j_call,v_call,cdr3_aa,cdr3_nt
-,-,TRBJ2-5,TRBV18,CASSPIPGSGAYQETQYF,TGTGCCAGCTCACCAATTCCCGGTAGCGGAGCCTACCAAGAGACCCAGTACTTC
TRBD2,-,TRBJ2-7,TRBV7-9,CASSFAGDYEQYF,TGTGCCAGCAGCTTTGCGGGAGACTACGAGCAGTACTTC
-,-,TRBJ1-1,TRBV6-1,CASSNAGLRAFF,TGTGCCAGCAGTAACGCGGGGCTGAGGGCTTTCTTT
TRBD1,-,TRBJ2-7,TRBV4-2,CASSQSTGTGNTYEQYF,TGTGCCAGCAGCCAGTCGACCGGGACAGGGAATACCTACGAGCAGTACTTC
-,-,TRBJ1-2,TRBV6-5,CASSYSTPDYGYTF,TGTGCCAGCAGTTACTCGACCCCGGACTATGGCTACACCTTC
TRBD1,few,TRBJ2-7,TRBV27,CASSLTGTGGYEQYF,TGTGCCAGCAGTTTAACCGGGACAGGGGGCTACGAGCAGTACTTC
-,-,TRBJ2-1,TRBV9,CASSVEGTSTANEQFF,TGTGCCAGCAGCGTAGAAGGCACTTCTACCGCCAATGAGCAGTTCTTC
-,-,TRBJ2-6,TRBV2,CASRRGRSSGANVLTF,TGTGCCAGCAGGAGGGGACGGAGCTCTGGGGCCAACGTCCTGACTTTC
-,once,TRBJ1-3,TRBV15,CATSRWTGNTIYF,TGTGCCACCAGCAGGTGGACTGGAAACACCATATATTTT
TRBD1,-,TRBJ2-5,TRBV18,CASSQLLTGGKETQYF,TGTGCCAGCTCGCAATTATTGACAGGGGGAAAGGAGACCCAGTACTTC
TRBD1,-,TRBJ1-1,TRBV9,CASSAPGTGKNTEAFF,TGTGCCAGCAGCGCCCCCGGGACAGGGAAGAACACTGAAGCTTTCTTT
-,few,TRBJ2-3,TRBV18,CASSPPTHTDTQYF,TGTGCCAGCTCACCACCTACTCACACAGATACGCAGTATTTT
TRBD1,-,TRBJ2-7,TRBV13,CASSFRVRDRAYEQYF,TGTGCCAGCAGCTTCCGGGTCCGGGACAGGGCTTACGAGCAGTACTTC
-,-,TRBJ2-7,TRBV7-2,CASSLNLNEQYF,TGTGCCAGCAGCTTAAACCTCAACGAGCAGTACTTC
TRBD2,-,TRBJ2-5,TRBV15,CATVGGGLKETQYF,TGTGCCACCGTCGGGGGGGGCTTGAAAGAGACCCAGTACTTC
TRBD1,-,TRBJ1-1,TRBV5-1,CASSLGTGGALGTEAFF,TGCGCCAGCAGCTTGGGGACAGGGGGCGCGTTGGGCACTGAAGCTTTCTTT
TRBD2,-,TRBJ2-5,TRBV18,CASSPGSGGLGTQYF,TGTGCCAGCTCACCTGGAAGCGGGGGGCTAGGGACCCAGTACTTC
TRBD1,-,TRBJ1-1,TRBV6-5,CASSQDRGQAFF,TGTGCCAGCAGCCAGGACAGGGGGCAGGCTTTCTTT
-,-,TRBJ2-1,TRBV30,CASGRRNEQFF,TGTGCCTCGGGACGCCGCAATGAGCAGTTCTTC
TRBD2,-,TRBJ2-1,TRBV10-3,CAIKENGGGPNNEQFF,TGTGCCATCAAGGAAAATGGCGGGGGGCCTAACAATGAGCAGTTCTTC
TRBD1,few,TRBJ1-5,TRBV10-3,CAISGDRGNQPQHF,TGTGCCATCAGTGGGGACAGGGGAAATCAGCCCCAGCATTTT
TRBD1,-,TRBJ1-6,TRBV23-1,CASTATGVGSPLHF,TGCGCCAGCACTGCGACAGGGGTCGGATCACCCCTCCACTTT
TRBD1,-,TRBJ1-2,TRBV6-5,CASRQGNYGYTF,TGTGCCAGCCGACAGGGCAACTATGGCTACACCTTC
TRBD1,-,TRBJ2-2,TRBV10-3,CAISESGAGGYGELFF,TGTGCCATCAGTGAGTCTGGGGCAGGGGGCTACGGGGAGCTGTTTTTT
-,-,TRBJ2-7,TRBV6-5,CASTQRGGVEQYF,TGTGCCAGCACCCAGAGGGGGGGAGTCGAGCAGTACTTC
-,-,TRBJ2-7,TRBV25-1,CASSEMVGYYEQYF,TGTGCCAGCAGTGAAATGGTGGGTTACTACGAGCAGTACTTC
-,-,TRBJ2-7,TRBV29-1,CSVSRDYEQYF,TGCAGCGTTTCACGGGACTACGAGCAGTACTTC
-,-,TRBJ2-1,TRBV29-1,CSVGGGGGQFF,TGCAGCGTTGGAGGAGGGGGTGGGCAGTTCTTC
-,-,TRBJ2-2,TRBV5-1,CASSSGLSTFNTGELFF,TGCGCCAGCAGCTCGGGACTCTCAACCTTTAACACCGGGGAGCTGTTTTTT
TRBD2,-,TRBJ2-3,TRBV7-2,CASSLAAASGIRGTQYF,TGTGCCAGCAGCTTAGCGGCGGCTAGCGGGATACGGGGTACGCAGTATTTT
-,-,TRBJ1-1,TRBV9,CASSVIRSIGEAFF,TGTGCCAGCAGCGTAATTCGATCCATCGGTGAAGCTTTCTTT
-,once,TRBJ1-1,TRBV6-6,CASSYKGGETEAFF,TGTGCCAGCAGTTACAAGGGAGGGGAAACTGAAGCTTTCTTT
-,-,TRBJ1-1,TRBV25-1,CASSEVGMNTEAFF,TGTGCCAGCAGTGAGGTTGGGATGAACACTGAAGCTTTCTTT
TRBD2,-,TRBJ2-5,TRBV10-3,CAISMGTSGGQETQYF,TGTGCCATCAGCATGGGGACTAGCGGGGGGCAAGAGACCCAGTACTTC
-,-,TRBJ2-3,TRBV30,CAWSEGLPADTQYF,TGTGCCTGGAGCGAAGGCCTTCCTGCAGATACGCAGTATTTT
-,-,TRBJ2-7,TRBV18,CASSTGQRAYEQYF,TGTGCCAGCTCAACTGGACAGCGGGCCTACGAGCAGTACTTC
-,-,TRBJ1-1,TRBV6-5,CASSYPSWRMNTEAFF,TGTGCCAGCAGTTACCCCTCATGGCGCATGAACACTGAAGCTTTCTTT
TRBD2,-,TRBJ2-1,TRBV25-1,CASSRLAGVNYNEQFF,TGTGCCAGCTCACGACTAGCGGGAGTCAACTACAATGAGCAGTTCTTC
TRBD1,once,TRBJ1-5,TRBV19,CASRGDREQLQPQHF,TGTGCCAGTCGTGGGGACAGGGAACAACTTCAGCCCCAGCATTTT
-,once,TRBJ1-4,TRBV6-1,CASSGTEGEKLFF,TGTGCCAGCAGTGGGACGGAGGGTGAAAAACTGTTTTTT